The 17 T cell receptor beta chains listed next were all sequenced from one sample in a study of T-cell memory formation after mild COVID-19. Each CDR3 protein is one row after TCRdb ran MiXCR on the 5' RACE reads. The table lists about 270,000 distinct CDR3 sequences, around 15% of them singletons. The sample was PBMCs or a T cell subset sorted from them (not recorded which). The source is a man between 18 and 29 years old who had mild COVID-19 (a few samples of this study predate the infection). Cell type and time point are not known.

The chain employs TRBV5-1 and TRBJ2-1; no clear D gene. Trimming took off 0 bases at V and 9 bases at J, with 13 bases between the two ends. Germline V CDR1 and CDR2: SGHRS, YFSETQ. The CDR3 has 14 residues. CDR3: CASSLAPAEREQFF. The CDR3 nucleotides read TGCGCCAGCAGCTTGGCCCCCGCCGAGCGTGAGCAGTTCTTC. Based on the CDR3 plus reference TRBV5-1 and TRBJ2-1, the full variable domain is KAGVTQTPRYLIKTRGQQVTLSCSPISGHRSVSWYQQTPGQGLQFLFEYFSETQRNKGNFPGRFSGRQFSNSRSEMNVSTLELGDSALYLCASSLAPAEREQFFGPGTRLTVL.

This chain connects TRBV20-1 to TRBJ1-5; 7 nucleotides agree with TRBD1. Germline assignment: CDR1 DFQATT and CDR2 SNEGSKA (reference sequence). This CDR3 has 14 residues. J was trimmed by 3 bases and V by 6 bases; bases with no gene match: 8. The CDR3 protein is CSARGEPLNQPQHF. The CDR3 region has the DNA TGCAGTGCCAGGGGGGAGCCCCTCAATCAGCCCCAGCATTTT.

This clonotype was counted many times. The CDR3 loop reads CAASGASVTDTQYF. CDR3 coding DNA: TGTGCCGCCAGCGGTGCTAGCGTCACAGATACGCAGTATTTT. V gene TRBV7-2 combines with J gene TRBJ2-3, with D possibly TRBD2 on 6 matching bases. Between the trimmed V and J ends, which lost 11 bases and 2 bases, there was a span of 17 bases. The V gene's germline CDR1 is SGHTA and CDR2 FQGNSA. CDR3 length equals 14 residues.

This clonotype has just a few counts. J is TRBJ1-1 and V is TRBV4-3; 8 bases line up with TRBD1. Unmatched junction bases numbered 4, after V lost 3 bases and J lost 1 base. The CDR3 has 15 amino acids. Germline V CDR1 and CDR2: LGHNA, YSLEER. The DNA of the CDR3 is TGCGCCAGCAGCCACTCCGGACAGGGGAACACTGAAGCTTTCTTT. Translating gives CASSHSGQGNTEAFF.

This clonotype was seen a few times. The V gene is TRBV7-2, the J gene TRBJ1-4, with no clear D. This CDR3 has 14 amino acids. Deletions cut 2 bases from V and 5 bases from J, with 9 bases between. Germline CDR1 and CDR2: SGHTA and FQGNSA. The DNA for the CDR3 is TGTGCCAGCAGCTTAAGTGCGGTGAATGAAAAACTGTTTTTT. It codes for CASSLSAVNEKLFF.

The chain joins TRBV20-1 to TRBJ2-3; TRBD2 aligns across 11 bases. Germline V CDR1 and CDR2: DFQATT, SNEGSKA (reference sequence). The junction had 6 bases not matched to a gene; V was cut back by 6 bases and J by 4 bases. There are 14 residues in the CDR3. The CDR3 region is CSASGLAASDTQYF. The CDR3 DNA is TGCAGTGCCTCGGGACTAGCGGCGTCAGATACGCAGTATTTT.

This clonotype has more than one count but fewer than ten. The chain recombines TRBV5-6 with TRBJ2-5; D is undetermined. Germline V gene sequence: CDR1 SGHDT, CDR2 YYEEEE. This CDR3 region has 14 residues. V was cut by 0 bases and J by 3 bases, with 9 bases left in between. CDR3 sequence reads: CASSLVQVEETQYF. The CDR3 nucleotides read TGTGCCAGCAGCTTGGTCCAGGTTGAAGAGACCCAGTACTTC.

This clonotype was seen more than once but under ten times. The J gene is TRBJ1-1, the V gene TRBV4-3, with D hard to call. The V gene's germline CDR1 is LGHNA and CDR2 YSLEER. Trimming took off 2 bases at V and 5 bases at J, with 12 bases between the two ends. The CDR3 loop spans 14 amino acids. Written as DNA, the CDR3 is TGCGCCAGCAGCCAATCACAGATTAAAACTGAAGCTTTCTTT. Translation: CASSQSQIKTEAFF.

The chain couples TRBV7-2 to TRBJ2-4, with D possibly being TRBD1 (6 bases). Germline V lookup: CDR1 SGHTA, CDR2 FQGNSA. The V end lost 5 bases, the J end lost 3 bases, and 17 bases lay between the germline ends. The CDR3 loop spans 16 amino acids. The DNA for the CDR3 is TGTGCCAGCAGCACCGCAGGGACACCGCACAAAAACATTCAGTACTTC. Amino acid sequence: CASSTAGTPHKNIQYF.

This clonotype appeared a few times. The CDR3 coding sequence is TGTGCCATCAGTGATTTACAGAACCAAGAGACCCAGTACTTC. This translates into CAISDLQNQETQYF. V gene TRBV10-3 combines with J gene TRBJ2-5; D uncertain. Germline CDR1 ENHRY, CDR2 SYGVKD. Trimming cost V 3 bases and J 0 bases, with 8 bases left between them. The CDR3 is 14 amino acids.

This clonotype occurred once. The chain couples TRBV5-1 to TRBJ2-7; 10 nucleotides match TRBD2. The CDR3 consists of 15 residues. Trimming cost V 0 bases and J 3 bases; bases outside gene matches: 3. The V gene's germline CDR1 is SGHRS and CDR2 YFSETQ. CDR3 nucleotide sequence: TGCGCCAGCAGCTTGGATACTAGCGGGGTCTACGAGCAGTACTTC. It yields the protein CASSLDTSGVYEQYF. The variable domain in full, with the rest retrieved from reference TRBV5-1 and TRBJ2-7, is KAGVTQTPRYLIKTRGQQVTLSCSPISGHRSVSWYQQTPGQGLQFLFEYFSETQRNKGNFPGRFSGRQFSNSRSEMNVSTLELGDSALYLCASSLDTSGVYEQYFGPGTRLTVT.

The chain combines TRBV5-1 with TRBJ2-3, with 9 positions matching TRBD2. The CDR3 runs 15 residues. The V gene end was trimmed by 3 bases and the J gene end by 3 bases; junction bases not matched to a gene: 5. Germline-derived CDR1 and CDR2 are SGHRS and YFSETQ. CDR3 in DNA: TGCGCCAGCAGCTGGATGGGACTAGCAACAGATACGCAGTATTTT. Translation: CASSWMGLATDTQYF.

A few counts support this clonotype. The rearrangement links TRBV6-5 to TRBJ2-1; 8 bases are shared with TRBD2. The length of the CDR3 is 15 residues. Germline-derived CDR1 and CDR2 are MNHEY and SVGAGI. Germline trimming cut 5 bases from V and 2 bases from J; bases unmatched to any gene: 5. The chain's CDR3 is CASSIAGRTYNEQFF. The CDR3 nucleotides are TGTGCCAGCAGTATAGCGGGGAGGACCTACAATGAGCAGTTCTTC.

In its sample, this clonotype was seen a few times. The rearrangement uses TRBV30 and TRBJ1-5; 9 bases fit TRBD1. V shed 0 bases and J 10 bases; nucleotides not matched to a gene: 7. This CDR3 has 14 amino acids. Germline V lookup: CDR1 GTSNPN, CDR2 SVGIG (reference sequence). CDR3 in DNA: TGTGCCTGGAGTGTGACAGGGGGAACGGGTCCCCAGCATTTT. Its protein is CAWSVTGGTGPQHF.

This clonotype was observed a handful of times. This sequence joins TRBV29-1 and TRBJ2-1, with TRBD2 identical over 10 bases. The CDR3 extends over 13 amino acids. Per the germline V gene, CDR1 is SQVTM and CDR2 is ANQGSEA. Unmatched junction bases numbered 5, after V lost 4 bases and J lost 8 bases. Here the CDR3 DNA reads TGCAGCGTTGCCGGGACTAGCGTCGATGAGCAGTTCTTC. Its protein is CSVAGTSVDEQFF.

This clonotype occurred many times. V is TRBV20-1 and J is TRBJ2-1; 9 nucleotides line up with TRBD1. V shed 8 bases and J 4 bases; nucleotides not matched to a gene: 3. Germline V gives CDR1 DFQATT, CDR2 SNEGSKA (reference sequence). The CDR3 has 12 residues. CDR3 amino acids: CSRTGVYNEQFF. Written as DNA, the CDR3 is TGCAGTCGGACAGGGGTATACAATGAGCAGTTCTTC.

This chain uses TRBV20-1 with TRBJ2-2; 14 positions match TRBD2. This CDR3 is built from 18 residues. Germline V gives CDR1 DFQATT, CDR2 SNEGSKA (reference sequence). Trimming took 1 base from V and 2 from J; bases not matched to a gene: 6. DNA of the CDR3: TGCAGTGCTAGAGGAGGGACTAGCGGGGGCCTTAACACCGGGGAGCTGTTTTTT. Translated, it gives CSARGGTSGGLNTGELFF.